This T cell receptor beta chain appears in the sequencing data of a study of blood T cell repertoires in COVID-19 (dated by TCRdb to 2018 to 2021). Some background on the complete study: Samples covering the acute and convalescent phases of COVID-19 were provided by collaborators in the United States, Italy and Spain. The material from the prospective study consisted of cDNA or gDNA derived from T cells, B-cell-depleted T cells, or PBMCs. The dataset comprised deeply sampled blood TCRbeta repertoires from subjects exposed to, actively infected with, or recovered from COVID-19. The repertoires were made available in a free public database intended to serve as a resource for research on the immune response to SARS-CoV-2. Samples were obtained from the ongoing ImmuneRACE study (first 160 participants) and from 1,254 subjects provided by 6 global collaborators. Sample metadata almost always included a de-identified subject ID, COVID-19 status, age in years and sex. Where available, HLA class I and class II types were taken from metadata supplied by the sample provider and were not determined by assay-based typing.

In the prospective study, participants were roughly 18 to 100 years old, resided in 24 geographic areas of the United States, and were enrolled through a virtual design. In the prospective study, participants were assigned to cohorts based on the clinical history participants reported in a screening survey and a study questionnaire. For ImmuneRACE Cohort 3, a participant was defined as recovered based on two consecutive negative NP/OP PCR tests, clearance by a healthcare professional, or resolution of symptoms. In the prospective study, mobile phlebotomists collected whole blood, serum and a nasopharyngeal or oropharyngeal swab from each participant. Over a roughly 2-month period, participants in the prospective study had the option of providing additional blood draws and questionnaires. Blood samples from the prospective study were shipped frozen or at room temperature prior to DNA extraction.

Points the paper makes about the study in general: The amount of clinical and demographic metadata varied by source and participant and was provided uncurated.

A word on this clone: The specificity of this receptor is unknown. The input lacks base qualities; no much larger clone sits a single base away.

TCRbeta CDR3 regions were amplified from genomic DNA by means of the immunoSEQ Assay, a bias-controlled multiplex PCR. The paper's processing steps were these. The number of nucleated cells in each sample was estimated by amplification of reference gene primers within the assay. To quantify the absolute abundance of each unique TCRbeta CDR3 rearrangement, sequence reads were collapsed and filtered. For each sample, productive Simpson clonality was calculated as the square root of Simpson's diversity index across productive rearrangements. TCRdb holds this immuneACCESS table with in-frame rearrangements only. Some clones are missing; in checked studies, unresolved V genes explain under half, and the rest has no known cause. V, J and clone size are taken as reported in that table, and D and trimming were inferred from the DNA itself. A total of around 500,000 clones appear in this sample, about 85% of them only once. In total, the top ten clones hold 6.5% to 8.5% of the sample.

CDR1 SNHLY and CDR2 FYNNEI were looked up in the germline V gene. Taken from cysteine to phenylalanine, the CDR3 has 15 residues. Just CDR3 DNA is preserved here, 45 bases in frame from base 1. Germline trimming: 7 bases from V, 8 bases from J; junction bases outside gene matches: 13. The sequence is built from TRBV2 and TRBJ2-5, and 10 bases in between align with TRBD2. Sequencing used PBMCs or T cells enriched from blood (not recorded which). This TCR was recovered from a woman aged 55-70 years who had recovered from COVID-19. The CDR3 reads CASTGLAASAGTQYF. At the DNA level, the sequence is TGTGCCAGCACTGGACTAGCGGCGTCAGCAGGCACCCAGTACTTC. The CDR3 plus the reference TRBV2 and TRBJ2-5 genes for the other parts give the full variable domain: EPEVTQTPSHQVTQMGQEVILRCVPISNHLYFYWYRQILGQKVEFLVSFYNNEISEKSEIFDDQFSVERPDGSNFTLKIRSTKLEDSAMYFCASTGLAASAGTQYFGPGTRLLVL.